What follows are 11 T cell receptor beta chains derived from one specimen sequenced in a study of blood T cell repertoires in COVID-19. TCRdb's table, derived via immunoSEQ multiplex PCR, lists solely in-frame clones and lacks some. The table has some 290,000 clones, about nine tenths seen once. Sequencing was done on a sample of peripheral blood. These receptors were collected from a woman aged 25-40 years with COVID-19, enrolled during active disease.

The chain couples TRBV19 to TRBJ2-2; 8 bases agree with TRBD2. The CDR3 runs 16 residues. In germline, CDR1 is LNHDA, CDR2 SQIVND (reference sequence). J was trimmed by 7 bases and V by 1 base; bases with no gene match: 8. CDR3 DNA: TGTGCCAGTAGTATAGGGTCGGGACTAGTCAACGGGGAGCTGTTTTTT. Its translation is CASSIGSGLVNGELFF.

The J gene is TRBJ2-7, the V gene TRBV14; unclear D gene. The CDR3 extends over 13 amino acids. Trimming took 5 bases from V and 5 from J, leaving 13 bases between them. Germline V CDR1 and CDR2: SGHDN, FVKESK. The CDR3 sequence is CASSSVALDEQYF. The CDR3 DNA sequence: TGTGCCAGCAGCTCGGTTGCCCTCGACGAGCAGTACTTC.

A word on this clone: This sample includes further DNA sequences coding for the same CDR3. CDR3 nucleotides: TGTGCCAGCAGTTTATTGGGAACAGGGCAGTACGAGCAGTACTTC. Its translation is CASSLLGTGQYEQYF. The chain is built from TRBV28 and TRBJ2-7; TRBD1 is a possible D gene (6 bases). From germline, CDR1 is MDHEN and CDR2 SYDVKM. V was trimmed by 1 base and J by 4 bases, leaving 14 bases between them. The CDR3 has 15 residues.

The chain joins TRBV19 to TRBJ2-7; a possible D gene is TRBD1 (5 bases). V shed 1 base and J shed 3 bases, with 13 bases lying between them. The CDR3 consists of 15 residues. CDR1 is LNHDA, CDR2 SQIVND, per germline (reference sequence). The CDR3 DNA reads TGTGCCAGTAGTATAGGCCAGGGAAGCGTCTACGAGCAGTACTTC. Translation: CASSIGQGSVYEQYF.

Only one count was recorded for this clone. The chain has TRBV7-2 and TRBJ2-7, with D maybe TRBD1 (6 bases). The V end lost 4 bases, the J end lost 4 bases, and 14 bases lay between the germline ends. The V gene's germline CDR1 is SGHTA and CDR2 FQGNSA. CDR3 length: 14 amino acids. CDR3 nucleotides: TGTGCCAGCAGCTCATCAGGGGACCGTTACGAGCAGTACTTC. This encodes CASSSSGDRYEQYF.

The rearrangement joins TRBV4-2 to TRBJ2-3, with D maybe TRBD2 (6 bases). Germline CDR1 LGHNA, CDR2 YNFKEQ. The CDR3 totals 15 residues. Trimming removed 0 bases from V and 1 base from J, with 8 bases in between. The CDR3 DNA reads TGTGCCAGCAGCCAAGATGAGCGGGGCACAGATACGCAGTATTTT. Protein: CASSQDERGTDTQYF.

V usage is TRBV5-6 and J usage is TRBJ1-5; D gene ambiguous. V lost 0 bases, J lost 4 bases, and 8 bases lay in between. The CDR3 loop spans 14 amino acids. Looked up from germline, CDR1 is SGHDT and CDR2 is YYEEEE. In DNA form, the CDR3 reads TGTGCCAGCAGCTTGGTGTCGGAGAATCAGCCCCAGCATTTT. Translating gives CASSLVSENQPQHF.

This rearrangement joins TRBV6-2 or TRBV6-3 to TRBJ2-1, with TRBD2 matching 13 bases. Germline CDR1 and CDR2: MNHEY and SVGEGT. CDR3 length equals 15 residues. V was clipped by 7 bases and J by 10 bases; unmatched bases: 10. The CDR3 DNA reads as TGTGCCAGCACCCCTAGGACTAGCGGGAGACGGGAGCAGTTCTTC. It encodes CASTPRTSGRREQFF.

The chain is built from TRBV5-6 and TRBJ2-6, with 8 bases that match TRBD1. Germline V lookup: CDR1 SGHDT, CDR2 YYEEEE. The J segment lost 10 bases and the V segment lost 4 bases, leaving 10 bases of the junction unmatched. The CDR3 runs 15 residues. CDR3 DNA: TGTGCCAGCAGCGGGGGACAGGCCCATCGGAACGTCCTGACTTTC. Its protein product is CASSGGQAHRNVLTF.

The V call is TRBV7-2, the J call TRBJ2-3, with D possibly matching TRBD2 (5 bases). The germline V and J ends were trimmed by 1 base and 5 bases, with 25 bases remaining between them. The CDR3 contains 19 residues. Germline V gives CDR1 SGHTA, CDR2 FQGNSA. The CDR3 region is CASSLDEGGPARVGDTQYF. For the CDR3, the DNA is TGTGCCAGCAGCTTAGATGAGGGTGGGCCTGCCCGGGTAGGAGATACGCAGTATTTT.

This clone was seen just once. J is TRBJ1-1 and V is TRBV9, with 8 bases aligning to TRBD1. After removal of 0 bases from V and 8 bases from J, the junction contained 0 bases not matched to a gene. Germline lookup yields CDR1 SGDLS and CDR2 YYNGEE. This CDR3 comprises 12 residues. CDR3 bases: TGTGCCAGCAGCGTAGGGGACAGGGAAGCTTTCTTT. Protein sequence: CASSVGDREAFF.